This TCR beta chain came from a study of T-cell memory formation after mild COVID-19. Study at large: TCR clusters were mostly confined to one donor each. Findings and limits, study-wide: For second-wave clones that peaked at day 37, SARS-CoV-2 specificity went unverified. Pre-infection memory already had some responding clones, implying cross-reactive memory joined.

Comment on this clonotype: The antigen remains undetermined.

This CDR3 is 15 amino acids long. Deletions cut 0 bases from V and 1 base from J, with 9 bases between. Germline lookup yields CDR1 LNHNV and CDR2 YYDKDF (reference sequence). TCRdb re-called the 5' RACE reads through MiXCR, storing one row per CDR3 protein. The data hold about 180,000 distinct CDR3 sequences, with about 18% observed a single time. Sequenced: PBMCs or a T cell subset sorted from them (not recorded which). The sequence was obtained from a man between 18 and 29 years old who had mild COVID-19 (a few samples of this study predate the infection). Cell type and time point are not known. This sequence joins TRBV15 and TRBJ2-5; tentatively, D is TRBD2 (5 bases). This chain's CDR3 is CATSRDLGIQETQYF. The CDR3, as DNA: TGTGCCACCAGCAGAGATCTCGGGATCCAAGAGACCCAGTACTTC.